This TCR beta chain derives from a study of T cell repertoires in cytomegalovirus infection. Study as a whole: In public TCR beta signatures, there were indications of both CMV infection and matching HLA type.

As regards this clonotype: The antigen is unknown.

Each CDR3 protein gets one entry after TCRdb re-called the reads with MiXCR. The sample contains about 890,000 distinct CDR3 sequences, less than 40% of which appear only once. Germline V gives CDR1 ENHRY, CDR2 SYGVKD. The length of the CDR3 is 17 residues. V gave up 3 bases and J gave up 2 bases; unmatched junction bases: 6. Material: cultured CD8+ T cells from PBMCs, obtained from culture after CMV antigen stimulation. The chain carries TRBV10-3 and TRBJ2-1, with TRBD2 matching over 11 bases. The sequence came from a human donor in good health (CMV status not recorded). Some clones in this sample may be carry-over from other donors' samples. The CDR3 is CAISDWLAGGPYNEQFF. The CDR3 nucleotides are TGTGCCATCAGTGATTGGCTAGCGGGGGGTCCCTACAATGAGCAGTTCTTC.